This T cell receptor (beta chain) was found in a study of CD8 T cells in Susac syndrome. At the level of the study: Among sequenced Susac syndrome patients, about six had active disease and about 8 were in remission.

Germline assignment: CDR1 PRHDT and CDR2 FYEKMQ (reference sequence). The CDR3 totals 15 residues. Trimming removed 3 bases from V and 5 bases from J; junction bases left unmatched: 3. FACS was used to enrich TEMRA cells, whereas the CD8+ and CD4+ T cells were obtained by negative isolation. After extraction with the RNeasy kit, roughly 0.45 to 1 ug of the RNA was reverse transcribed using random hexamers. The authors amplified TCR beta CDR3 across 54 Vbeta and 13 Jbeta using immunoSEQ multiplex PCR. TCRdb itself ran the immunoSEQ multiplex PCR reads through MiXCR, one entry per CDR3 protein. Here the sample spans 150,000 to 160,000 distinct CDR3 sequences, around 96% being singletons.

The V call is TRBV13, the J call TRBJ2-1; 11 nucleotides match TRBD2. Sequencing used CD4+ T cells from PBMCs. This receptor was obtained from a human donor with Susac syndrome. CDR3 sequence (DNA): TGTGCCAGCAGCTTTGCGGGACTAGCGGACAATGAGCAGTTCTTC. The encoded protein is CASSFAGLADNEQFF.